Below are 28 T cell receptor beta chains sequenced from a single sample in a study of cytomegalovirus exposure and HLA in healthy donors. The PCR used 60 Vbeta and 13 Jbeta primers. Clones were sequenced by immunoSEQ multiplex PCR, and TCRdb holds only the in-frame ones, with some missing. The sample lists around 99,000 clones; 80% to 85% were seen once. Sequencing was carried out using PBMCs. These receptors all stem from a woman in her 30s in good health and CMV-seronegative.

The chain recombines TRBV6-4 with TRBJ1-1, with TRBD1 matching 10 bases. The CDR3 spans 15 residues. J was trimmed by 3 bases and V by 5 bases; bases with no gene match: 6. The germline V gene has CDR1 MRHNA and CDR2 SNTAGT. The DNA of the CDR3 is TGTGCCAGCAGTCAACGGACAGGGGGAGACACTGAAGCTTTCTTT. Translation: CASSQRTGGDTEAFF.

DNA of the CDR3: TGTGCCAGCAGCTTAACCCAGGGGGCGGGGGAAGCTTTCTTT. It yields the protein CASSLTQGAGEAFF. This chain joins TRBV7-6 and TRBJ1-1, with TRBD1 matching 8 bases. The germline V gene has CDR1 SGHVS and CDR2 FNYEAQ. V lost 2 bases to trimming and J lost 8 bases; unmatched junction nucleotides: 7. The CDR3 sequence is 14 residues long.

This chain links TRBV7-9 with TRBJ2-1; 8 bases fit TRBD2. CDR1 is SEHNR, CDR2 FQNEAQ, per germline (reference sequence). The CDR3 is 17 amino acids. Trimming at V came to 3 bases and at J to 5 bases, leaving 12 bases not matched to a gene. CDR3 protein: CASSFLPRGSGNNEQFF. The CDR3 nucleotides read TGTGCCAGCAGCTTTCTTCCGCGGGGTAGCGGGAACAATGAGCAGTTCTTC. Full variable domain (outside the CDR3, taken from reference TRBV7-9 and TRBJ2-1): DTGVSQNPRHKITKRGQNVTFRCDPISEHNRLYWYRQTLGQGPEFLTYFQNEAQLEKSRLLSDRFSAERPKGSFSTLEIQRTEQGDSAMYLCASSFLPRGSGNNEQFFGPGTRLTVL.

The CDR3 loop reads CASSEGDTRSWEQYF. The CDR3 coding sequence is TGTGCCAGCAGCGAAGGGGACACCCGTTCGTGGGAGCAGTACTTC. The chain carries TRBV7-9 and TRBJ2-7, with D possibly matching TRBD1 (6 bases). The CDR3 is 15 amino acids. Germline values: CDR1 SEHNR, CDR2 FQNEAQ (reference sequence). Trimming shortened V by 5 bases and J by 7 bases, and 21 bases separated the two germline ends. The full variable domain, its missing parts supplied by reference TRBV7-9 and TRBJ2-7, is DTGVSQNPRHKITKRGQNVTFRCDPISEHNRLYWYRQTLGQGPEFLTYFQNEAQLEKSRLLSDRFSAERPKGSFSTLEIQRTEQGDSAMYLCASSEGDTRSWEQYFGPGTRLTVT.

The V and J genes are TRBV2 and TRBJ2-2; TRBD2 is a possible D gene (6 bases). The CDR3 has 16 residues. CDR1 is SNHLY, CDR2 FYNNEI, per germline. Trimming stripped 0 bases from V and 5 bases from J, with 13 bases between. CDR3 DNA: TGTGCCAGCAGTGAAGCGTGGAGGGGTTTGACCGGGGAGCTGTTTTTT. Protein sequence: CASSEAWRGLTGELFF.

The rearrangement joins TRBV19 to TRBJ2-7, with TRBD1 identical over 11 bases. V shed 8 bases and J 2 bases; nucleotides not matched to a gene: 2. The CDR3 runs to 13 residues. Germline values: CDR1 LNHDA, CDR2 SQIVND (reference sequence). The CDR3 region is CASGGQGAYEQYF. The CDR3 nucleotides read TGTGCCAGTGGGGGACAGGGGGCCTACGAGCAGTACTTC.

This chain uses TRBV9 with TRBJ2-2; 9 bases map to TRBD1. The CDR3 sequence is 16 residues long. The germline V gene encodes CDR1 SGDLS and CDR2 YYNGEE. The V segment lost 3 bases and the J segment 3 bases; nucleotides outside the gene matches: 6. The DNA for the CDR3 is TGTGCCAGCAGCGCCACAGGGGGCGTTGACACCGGGGAGCTGTTTTTT. Encoded protein: CASSATGGVDTGELFF.

This rearrangement joins TRBV15 to TRBJ2-7; TRBD2 might be the D (6 bases). Germline V gene data show CDR1 as LNHNV and CDR2 as YYDKDF (reference sequence). The CDR3 loop spans 14 amino acids. The V gene lost 5 bases and the J gene lost 1 base, with 12 bases spanning the gap. CDR3: CATSRDSLSYEQYF. The CDR3 DNA sequence: TGTGCCACCAGCCGGGACTCTCTTTCCTACGAGCAGTACTTC.

The chain links TRBV28 to TRBJ2-3; TRBD1 agrees at 10 bases. The CDR3 spans 14 residues. The V segment lost 10 bases and the J segment 1 base; nucleotides outside the gene matches: 5. Germline loops: CDR1 MDHEN, CDR2 SYDVKM. The CDR3 sequence is CANSGTGGTDTQYF. CDR3 DNA sequence: TGTGCCAACTCCGGGACAGGGGGCACAGATACGCAGTATTTT.

The genes are TRBV9 and TRBJ2-3, with 12 bases matching TRBD2. V lost 4 bases to trimming and J lost 2 bases; unmatched junction nucleotides: 5. Per the germline V gene, CDR1 is SGDLS and CDR2 is YYNGEE. This CDR3 region has 16 residues. The CDR3 sequence: CASSPLAGGPTDTQYF. Written as DNA, the CDR3 is TGTGCCAGCAGCCCCCTAGCGGGAGGGCCCACAGATACGCAGTATTTT.

This chain joins TRBV28 and TRBJ1-2; a weak D match, TRBD1 (5 bases). The CDR3 loop spans 18 amino acids. The germline gives CDR1 MDHEN, CDR2 SYDVKM. Trimming left V 7 bases short and J 0 bases short, with 24 bases between. The CDR3 reads CASTQSRVGVRANYGYTF. The CDR3, as DNA: TGTGCCAGCACCCAGAGCAGGGTTGGGGTGAGAGCTAACTATGGCTACACCTTC.

The V gene is TRBV15, the J gene TRBJ1-1; 7 bases are a match to TRBD1. V trimming: 1 base; J trimming: 0 bases; junction bases outside the gene matches: 8. Germline V gives CDR1 LNHNV, CDR2 YYDKDF (reference sequence). The CDR3 spans 17 residues. The CDR3 region is CATSRGPFGQVNTEAFF. In DNA form, the CDR3 reads TGTGCCACCAGCAGAGGGCCCTTCGGACAGGTGAACACTGAAGCTTTCTTT.

The chain links TRBV4-2 to TRBJ2-4; 8 nucleotides match TRBD2. The V segment lost 4 bases and the J segment 7 bases; nucleotides outside the gene matches: 9. The V gene's germline CDR1 is LGHNA and CDR2 YNFKEQ. The CDR3 is 15 residues long. The CDR3 here is CASSPGGGRGNIQYF. The CDR3 region has the DNA TGTGCCAGCAGCCCCGGGGGGGGCCGAGGGAACATTCAGTACTTC.

J is TRBJ2-7 and V is TRBV10-1; perhaps TRBD1 as D (5 bases). CDR1 is WNHNN, CDR2 SYGVQD, per germline (reference sequence). Trimming took 5 bases from V and 2 from J, leaving 10 bases between them. The CDR3 covers 13 residues. For the CDR3, the DNA is TGCGCCAGCAGTTCGGACACCGCCTACGAGCAGTACTTC. Translation gives CASSSDTAYEQYF.

The chain couples TRBV7-6 to TRBJ1-4; 7 nucleotides agree with TRBD1. There are 18 residues in the CDR3. The junction had 13 bases not matched to a gene; V was cut back by 3 bases and J by 3 bases. Germline CDR1 SGHVS, CDR2 FNYEAQ. The CDR3 DNA reads TGTGCCAGCAGCTTGTCAGGGGGATGGCGGACGGCTAATGAAAAACTGTTTTTT. Protein product: CASSLSGGWRTANEKLFF.

Concerning this clone itself: A junction end diverges from the germline sequence, so it may reflect a read error. J is TRBJ2-5 and V is TRBV25-1, with 11 bases matching TRBD1. The germline gives CDR1 MGHDK, CDR2 SYGVNS. CDR3 size: 13 residues. The CDR3 region is CACRGQGEETQYF. The CDR3 region has the DNA TGTGCCTGCAGGGGACAGGGGGAAGAGACCCAGTACTTC.

The chain carries TRBV2 and TRBJ2-7; 8 bases agree with TRBD2. The CDR3 sequence is 15 residues long. Germline V gene lookup returns CDR1 SNHLY and CDR2 FYNNEI. Trimming removed 5 bases from V and 3 bases from J; junction bases left unmatched: 9. CDR3 DNA: TGTGCCAGCAGTTTACCCGGGACTAGGGGCTACGAGCAGTACTTC. Amino acid sequence: CASSLPGTRGYEQYF. Full variable domain (outside the CDR3, taken from reference TRBV2 and TRBJ2-7): EPEVTQTPSHQVTQMGQEVILRCVPISNHLYFYWYRQILGQKVEFLVSFYNNEISEKSEIFDDQFSVERPDGSNFTLKIRSTKLEDSAMYFCASSLPGTRGYEQYFGPGTRLTVT.

This chain links TRBV4-1 with TRBJ2-7; tentative D call: TRBD1 (5 bases). The CDR3 spans 18 residues. The V end was cut by 1 base, the J end by 0 bases, with 19 bases between. Germline CDR1 reads MGHRA; CDR2 reads YSYEKL. The CDR3 DNA is TGCGCCAGCAGCCAAGTTCCACCCGCTCCAGGGTACTCCTACGAGCAGTACTTC. It yields the protein CASSQVPPAPGYSYEQYF.

The chain recombines TRBV19 with TRBJ1-1, with 8 bases fitting TRBD1. Germline CDR1 LNHDA, CDR2 SQIVND (reference sequence). The CDR3 spans 16 residues. Losses at the gene ends were 7 bases for V and 5 bases for J; bases not matched to a gene: 15. CDR3 DNA sequence: TGTGCCAGTAAGAGGGACGGACAGGGAAGCGAGACTGAAGCTTTCTTT. Protein: CASKRDGQGSETEAFF.

About this clone: No DNA is shown, since the ends of the CDR3 on it are uncertain; the CDR3 is the one TCRdb lists. The chain recombines TRBV11-2 with TRBJ2-5; the D call in the table, TRBD1, was not verified against the DNA. CDR1 is SGHAT and CDR2 is FQNNGV in the germline V gene. The CDR3 is 15 amino acids long, termini counted. This chain's CDR3 is CASSFGPGPQETQYF.

The chain employs TRBV7-6 and TRBJ2-2, with 9 bases identical to TRBD1. Germline V gene data show CDR1 as SGHVS and CDR2 as FNYEAQ. The CDR3 has 16 residues. The J segment lost 5 bases and the V segment lost 6 bases, leaving 10 bases of the junction unmatched. CDR3 sequence (DNA): TGTGCCAGCAGGGATCCGGGACAGGGAAAAACCGGGGAGCTGTTTTTT. It encodes CASRDPGQGKTGELFF.

This chain uses TRBV18 with TRBJ2-7; TRBD1 might be the D (6 bases). The CDR3 length is 15 residues. The V gene lost 1 base and the J gene lost 2 bases, with 12 bases spanning the gap. Germline V lookup: CDR1 KGHSH, CDR2 LQKENI. CDR3 in amino acids: CASSPQQGNTYEQYF. CDR3 DNA: TGTGCCAGCTCACCACAACAGGGTAACACCTACGAGCAGTACTTC.

The chain recombines TRBV5-4 with TRBJ2-7; TRBD2 aligns across 16 bases. Per germline, CDR1 SGHNT and CDR2 YYREEE (reference sequence). This CDR3 spans 16 amino acids. V lost 3 bases to trimming and J lost 2 bases; unmatched junction nucleotides: 2. The CDR3 DNA reads TGTGCCAGCAGCTGGGGACTAGCGGGAGGGACCTACGAGCAGTACTTC. This gives the protein CASSWGLAGGTYEQYF.

The rearrangement joins TRBV20-1 to TRBJ1-1; no clear D gene. Trimming cost V 7 bases and J 1 base, with 4 bases left between them. Germline CDR1 is DFQATT and CDR2 is SNEGSKA (reference sequence). CDR3 size: 10 residues. The CDR3 DNA reads as TGCAGTGTACAGAACACTGAAGCTTTCTTT. The encoded protein is CSVQNTEAFF.

The J gene is TRBJ2-1, the V gene TRBV7-8; D may be TRBD2 (6 bases). CDR1 SGHVS and CDR2 FQNEAQ come from the germline V gene. Trimming removed 2 bases from V and 5 bases from J, with 10 bases in between. This CDR3 contains 14 residues. The CDR3 DNA sequence: TGTGCCAGCAGCTTAATGGGCGGGGACAATGAGCAGTTCTTC. Its translation: CASSLMGGDNEQFF.

The chain links TRBV10-3 to TRBJ1-2, with a weak D call TRBD1 (6 bases). Trimming removed 6 bases at V and 8 bases at J, with 10 bases between. Germline V CDR1 and CDR2: ENHRY, SYGVKD. The CDR3 loop spans 11 amino acids. The CDR3 bases are TGTGCCATCAGCGCTACAGGGGGCTACACCTTC. The encoded protein is CAISATGGYTF.

The rearrangement uses TRBV9 and TRBJ1-3; a weak D match, TRBD1 (6 bases). In germline, CDR1 is SGDLS, CDR2 YYNGEE. This CDR3 is 16 amino acids long. Trimming cost V 5 bases and J 0 bases, with 15 bases left between them. Here the CDR3 reads CASREGGVNSGNTIYF. CDR3 nucleotide sequence: TGTGCCAGCAGAGAGGGGGGGGTAAACTCTGGAAACACCATATATTTT.

The genes are TRBV25-1 and TRBJ2-7; the match to TRBD2 covers 15 bases. Germline V gene data show CDR1 as MGHDK and CDR2 as SYGVNS. The CDR3 is 17 residues long. Trimming at V came to 4 bases and at J to 5 bases, leaving 9 bases not matched to a gene. The CDR3 region is CASSARTSGRARDEQYF. CDR3 sequence (DNA): TGTGCCAGCAGTGCAAGGACTAGCGGGAGGGCCAGGGACGAGCAGTACTTC.